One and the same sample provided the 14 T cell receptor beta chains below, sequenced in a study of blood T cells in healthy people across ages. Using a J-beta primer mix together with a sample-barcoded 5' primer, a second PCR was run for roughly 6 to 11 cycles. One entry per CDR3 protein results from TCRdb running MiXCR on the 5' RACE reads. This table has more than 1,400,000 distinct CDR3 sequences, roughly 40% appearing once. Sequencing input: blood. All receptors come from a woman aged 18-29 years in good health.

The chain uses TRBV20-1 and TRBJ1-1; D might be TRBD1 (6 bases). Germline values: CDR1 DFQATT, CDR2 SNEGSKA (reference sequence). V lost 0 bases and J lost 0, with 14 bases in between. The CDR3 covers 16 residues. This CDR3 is CSARDRGASMNTEAFF. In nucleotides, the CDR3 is TGCAGTGCTAGAGATCGGGGGGCCTCCATGAACACTGAAGCTTTCTTT.

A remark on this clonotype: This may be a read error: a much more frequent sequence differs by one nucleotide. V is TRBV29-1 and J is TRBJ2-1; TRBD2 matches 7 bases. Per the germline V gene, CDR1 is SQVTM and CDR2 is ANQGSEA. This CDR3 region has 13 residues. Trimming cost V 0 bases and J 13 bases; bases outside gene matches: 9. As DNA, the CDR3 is TGCAGCGTTGAAGATGGGGGGGAAGAGACCCAGTTCTTC. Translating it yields CSVEDGGEETQFF.

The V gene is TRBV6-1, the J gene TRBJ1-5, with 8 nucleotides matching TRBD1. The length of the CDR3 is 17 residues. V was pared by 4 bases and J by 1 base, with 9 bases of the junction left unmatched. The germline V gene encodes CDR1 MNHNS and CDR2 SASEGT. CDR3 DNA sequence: TGTGCCAGCAGTGCATTTAAGGCAGGGGGCAGCAATCAGCCCCAGCATTTT. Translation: CASSAFKAGGSNQPQHF.

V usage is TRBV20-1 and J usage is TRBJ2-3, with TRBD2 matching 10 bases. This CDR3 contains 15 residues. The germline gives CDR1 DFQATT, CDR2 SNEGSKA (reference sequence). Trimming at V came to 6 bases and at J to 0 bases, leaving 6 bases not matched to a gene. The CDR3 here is CSAPQLAGSTDTQYF. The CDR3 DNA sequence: TGCAGTGCGCCCCAACTAGCGGGGAGCACAGATACGCAGTATTTT.

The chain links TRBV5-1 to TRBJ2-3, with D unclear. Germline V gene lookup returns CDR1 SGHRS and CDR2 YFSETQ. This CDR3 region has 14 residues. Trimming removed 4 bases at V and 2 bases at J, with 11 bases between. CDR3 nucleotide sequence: TGCGCCAGCAGCAAGGAGAAGATCACAGATACGCAGTATTTT. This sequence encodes CASSKEKITDTQYF.

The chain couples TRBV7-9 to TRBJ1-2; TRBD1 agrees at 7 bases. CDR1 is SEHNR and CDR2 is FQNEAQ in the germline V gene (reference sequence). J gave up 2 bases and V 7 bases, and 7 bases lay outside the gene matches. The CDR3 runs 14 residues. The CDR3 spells CASIPDRENYGYTF. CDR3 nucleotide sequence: TGTGCCAGCATCCCCGACAGGGAAAACTATGGCTACACCTTC.

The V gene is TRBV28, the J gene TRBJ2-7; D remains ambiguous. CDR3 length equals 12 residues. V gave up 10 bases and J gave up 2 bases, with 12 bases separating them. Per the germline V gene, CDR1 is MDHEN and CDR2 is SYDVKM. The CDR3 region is CATRSAPYEQYF. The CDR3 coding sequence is TGTGCCACCCGGAGCGCACCCTACGAGCAGTACTTC.

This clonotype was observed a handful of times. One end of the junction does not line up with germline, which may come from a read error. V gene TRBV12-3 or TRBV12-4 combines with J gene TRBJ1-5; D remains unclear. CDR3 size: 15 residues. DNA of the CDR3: TGTGCCAGCAGTCTAGCGCCGGGAGGCGATCATGCCCAGCATTTT. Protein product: CASSLAPGGDHAQHF.

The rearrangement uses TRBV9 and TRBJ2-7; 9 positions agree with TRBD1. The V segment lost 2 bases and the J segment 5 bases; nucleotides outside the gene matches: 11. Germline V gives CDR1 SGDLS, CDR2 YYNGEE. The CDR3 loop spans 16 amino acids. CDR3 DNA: TGTGCCAGCAGCGTCGGACAGGGGTTAAGACTTAACGAGCAGTACTTC. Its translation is CASSVGQGLRLNEQYF.

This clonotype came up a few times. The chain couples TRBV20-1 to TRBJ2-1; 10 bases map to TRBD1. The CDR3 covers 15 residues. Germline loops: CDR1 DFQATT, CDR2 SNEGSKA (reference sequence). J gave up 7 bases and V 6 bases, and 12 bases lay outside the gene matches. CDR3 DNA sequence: TGCAGTGCCCCCAACGGGACAGGGGATCGGAATGAGCAGTTCTTC. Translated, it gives CSAPNGTGDRNEQFF.

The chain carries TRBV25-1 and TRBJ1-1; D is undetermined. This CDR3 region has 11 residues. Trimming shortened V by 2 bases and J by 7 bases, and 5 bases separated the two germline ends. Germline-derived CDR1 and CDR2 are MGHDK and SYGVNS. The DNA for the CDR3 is TGTGCCAGCAGTGAAGTCCTTGAAGCTTTCTTT. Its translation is CASSEVLEAFF.

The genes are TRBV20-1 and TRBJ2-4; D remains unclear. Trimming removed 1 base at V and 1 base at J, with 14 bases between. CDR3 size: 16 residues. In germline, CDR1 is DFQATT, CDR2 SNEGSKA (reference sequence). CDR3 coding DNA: TGCAGTGCTAGAGGGAAAGATTTTAGCGCCAAAAACATTCAGTACTTC. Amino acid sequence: CSARGKDFSAKNIQYF.

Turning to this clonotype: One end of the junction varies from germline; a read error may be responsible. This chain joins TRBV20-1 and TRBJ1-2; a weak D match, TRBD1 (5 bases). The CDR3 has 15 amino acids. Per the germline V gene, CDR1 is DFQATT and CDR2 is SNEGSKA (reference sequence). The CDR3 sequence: CSARGPGPDNYGYTF. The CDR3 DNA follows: TGCAGTGCTAGAGGTCCAGGGCCGGATAACTATGGTTACACCTTC.

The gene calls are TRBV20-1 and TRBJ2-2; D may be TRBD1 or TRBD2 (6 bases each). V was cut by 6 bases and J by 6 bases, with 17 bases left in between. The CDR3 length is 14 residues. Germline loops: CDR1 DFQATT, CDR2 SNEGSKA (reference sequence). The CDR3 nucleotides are TGCAGTGCCCGCAAGGGGGGCGGCGCCGGGGAGCTGTTTTTT. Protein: CSARKGGGAGELFF.